This TCR beta chain stems from a study of blood T cell repertoires in COVID-19. TCRdb's table, derived via immunoSEQ multiplex PCR, lists solely in-frame clones and lacks some. The table has tens of thousands of clones, over 75% seen once. The TCR originated in an elderly man with acute or convalescent COVID-19. Sequenced material: peripheral blood.

The CDR3 region has the DNA TGTGCCAGCAGCGTAGGATGGAGCCACGAGCAGTACTTC. As protein: CASSVGWSHEQYF. This chain joins TRBV9 and TRBJ2-7; no clear D gene. The CDR3 loop spans 13 amino acids. V was pared by 0 bases and J by 5 bases, with 9 bases between. Germline V gene lookup returns CDR1 SGDLS and CDR2 YYNGEE. Complete variable domain (other parts from reference TRBV9 and TRBJ2-7): DSGVTQTPKHLITATGQRVTLRCSPRSGDLSVYWYQQSLDQGLQFLIQYYNGEERAKGNILERFSAQQFPDLHSELNLSSLELGDSALYFCASSVGWSHEQYFGPGTRLTVT.